The sequence of this T cell receptor (beta chain) was determined in a study of early T cells in non-severe SARS-CoV-2 infection. Study information: Sequencing input comprised bulk RNA from unsorted whole blood; chain pairing was not available.

CDR3 length equals 14 residues. CDR1 and CDR2 from the germline V gene are MNHNS and SASEGT. Trimming at V came to 7 bases and at J to 5 bases, leaving 5 bases not matched to a gene. This clonotype was detected a few times. The antigen is unknown. Study-wide results and caveats: Private and CD4 specificities were missed by VDJdb matching, which favored anti-spike CD8 responses.

Attached unique molecular identifiers marked individual cDNA molecules. In TCRdb, the 5' RACE reads were re-called with MiXCR into one record per CDR3 protein. Among about 60,000 distinct CDR3 sequences, 8.5% to 10% were seen once, and the ten largest hold around 17%. The source material was whole blood. The gene calls are TRBV6-1 and TRBJ2-3; 11 nucleotides agree with TRBD2. This sequence was found in an adult who was a healthcare worker with PCR-confirmed SARS-CoV-2 infection or an uninfected control (not recorded which). CDR3 DNA: TGTGCCAGCACTGGCGGACTAGCGGGAGATACGCAGTATTTT. This sequence encodes CASTGGLAGDTQYF.